Described below is a single T cell receptor (beta chain) sequence and its context. This specimen belongs to a study of metastatic and nonmetastatic thyroid tumors. Across the whole study: Repertoire data that came from the blood and tumor or nodule tissue of malignant and benign thyroid patients were compared.

Prior to thyroid surgery, none of the patients had received any treatment. Per the original data handling: What underpinned the distant-metastasis classifier for papillary thyroid cancer was the set of CDR3 differences across clinicopathological groups. MiXCR was used by TCRdb to re-call the PCR reads. The V and J calls, along with clone size, are taken from TCRdb and not from the paper's own processing. The table shows 6,000 to 8,000 clones, with around 27% occurring only once. The sequence came from a female donor with papillary thyroid cancer or a benign thyroid nodule (not recorded which). Some clones in this sample may be carry-over from other donors' samples. The sequenced material came from adjacent normal tissue.

CDR3 DNA sequence: TGCAGTGCTACTTCCCTCCATACCGCCTACAATGAGCAGTTCTTC. It codes for CSATSLHTAYNEQFF. The V call is TRBV20-1, the J call TRBJ2-1; D gene unclear. Trimming shortened V by 4 bases and J by 2 bases, and 15 bases separated the two germline ends. CDR1 DFQATT and CDR2 SNEGSKA come from the germline V gene (reference sequence). The CDR3 runs 15 residues.